This T cell receptor beta chain was observed in a study of T cells in Graves' hyperthyroidism and ophthalmopathy (dated by TCRdb to between 2018 and 2020). Study-wide context: Peripheral blood samples were taken at initial diagnosis, before any treatment was given. To identify distinguishing TCR V-J signatures, a discovery cohort of around 100 patients was used, comprising fewer than 45 with Graves' ophthalmopathy and approximately 58 with stable Graves' hyperthyroidism. Prospective prediction of ophthalmopathy was tested in an independent validation cohort consisting of fewer than 20 hyperthyroidism patients and around 17 patients who later progressed to ophthalmopathy. The 85 to 100 discovery patients were divided at random into training and test sets in a 7:3 ratio. In about 6 Graves' hyperthyroidism patients, the study also compared T-cell repertoires from thyroid tissue with T-cell repertoires from blood. Once sampling was done, hyperthyroidism patients were given methimazole at a starting dose of 30 mg daily, whereas ophthalmopathy patients were given high-dose intravenous methylprednisolone. The paper reports TCR Vbeta CDR3 sequencing of about 140 peripheral blood samples: some 44 ophthalmopathy, around 80 hyperthyroidism and 17 progressor patients. Paper-wide results and their limitations: Most expanded thyroid clonotypes (frequency above 0.001) were also detected in blood, a finding suggesting that blood repertoires may reflect thyroid immune responses. No statistical method was used to set the sample size in advance, and investigators knew the group allocation. In cross-validation, a model built on a 13 V-J signature told ophthalmopathy apart from stable hyperthyroidism with 87.88% sensitivity and approximately 81% specificity, and in testing the same model reached 80%/75%. In validation, progression to ophthalmopathy was predicted by the model with approximately 67% sensitivity and under 85% specificity, a median of about 6.4 months before onset.

The TCR beta CDR3 regions were amplified from RNA transcripts. For the first round of RT-PCR on the TCR CDR3, the HTBI primer set was used together with the Qiagen OneStep RT-PCR kit. The libraries were constructed in a second round of multiplex PCR and then size-selected and purified. Libraries were sequenced paired-end with 100 bp reads on an Illumina HiSeq2000. The paper's processing steps were these. SOAPnuke was used to process the raw data, removing reads that contained adapters or uncalled bases, had a mean Phred below 15, or lacked an exact match to the constant primer or identifier. High-quality paired reads were merged using COPE v1.2.5, and each unique nucleotide sequence was defined as a clonotype. MiTCR v1.1 was used to align the clonotypes against IMGT TRBV, TRBD and TRBJ reference segments. Analysis was restricted to V-J combinations with a frequency above 0.0001, which covered about 99% of repertoires. A TCS score was defined as the ratio between F50 (clonal expansion) and ExV (chaos), using BLOSUM62-based TCRdist between CDR3 peptides within each V-J. Welch's t-statistics and random forest reduced 514 V-J features to 13, which were used in a naive Bayes classifier (R e1071). The public reads were reprocessed in TCRdb via fastp at Q25 and MiXCR, keeping in-frame beta chains. Rows with a matching CDR3 protein are joined into one entry that keeps the most common DNA and genes. These V and J calls derive from TCRdb rather than the authors' analysis. The sample profile shows roughly 300,000 distinct CDR3 sequences; about 15% of them were found once. 20% to 25% of the sample is in the top ten clones.

Its CDR3 holds 16 amino acids, cysteine through phenylalanine. The kept DNA is CDR3 alone, 48 bases in frame from the first base. Cut back by 9 bases and 8 bases, the V and J ends lie 25 bases apart. According to the germline V gene, CDR1 reads SGHAT and CDR2 reads FQNNGV. This clonotype was seen a few times. No antigen is known for it. No quality values exist for individual bases; no much larger clone is one base distant. Stable Graves' hyperthyroidism was defined as the absence of progression to ophthalmopathy over 18 months of follow-up. Hyperthyroidism patients were newly diagnosed, had a disease duration of under 2 months, and were aged 18 to 65 years. Any patient with an uncontrolled infection, another autoimmune disease, pregnancy or lactation was excluded. Diagnoses were based on clinical symptoms, serum thyroxine and TRAb, thyroid ultrasound and orbital computed tomography. PBMCs were isolated from 8 to 10 ml of fresh peripheral blood by Ficoll-Paque density gradient centrifugation. Total RNA was extracted using Trizol reagent, and RNA quality was assessed on an Agilent 2100 Bioanalyzer.

Sequencing input: blood. The sequence joins TRBV11-2 to TRBJ1-4; 5 matching bases give a weak D call of TRBD1. This sequence originates from a woman aged 25 to 45 with Graves' hyperthyroidism. The CDR3 here reads CASSPPQGHLSEKLFF. The sequenced DNA is TGTGCCAGTAGCCCTCCACAAGGACATCTTAGCGAAAAACTGTTTTTT. When the CDR3 is completed using the reference TRBV11-2 and TRBJ1-4 genes on either side, the full variable domain is EAGVAQSPRYKIIEKRQSVAFWCNPISGHATLYWYQQILGQGPKLLIQFQNNGVVDDSQLPKDRFSAERLKGVDSTLKIQPAKLEDSAVYLCASSPPQGHLSEKLFFGSGTQLSVL.